These T cell receptor beta chains were read from a single sample in a study of Graves' ophthalmopathy and Graves' hyperthyroidism. TCRdb called the multiplex PCR reads again in MiXCR, with one record for every CDR3 protein. The sample has around 400,000 distinct CDR3 sequences, roughly 21% seen once; the top ten hold under 3.5%. The material sequenced was peripheral blood. The receptors derive from a woman under 30 with stable Graves' hyperthyroidism. Each CDR3 is given with its conserved first and last residue. A D gene is named only where the DNA matches it firmly. Clone size appears in some rows only: once, few, many, or a class for an expanded clone.

abundance	v_gene	d_gene	j_gene	CDR3aa	CDR3nt
many	TRBV6-1	NA	TRBJ1-2	CASSPRQTGYTF	TGTGCCAGCAGTCCCCGACAGACGGGCTACACCTTC
many	TRBV7-2	TRBD1	TRBJ2-7	CASSFDRGREQYF	TGTGCCAGCAGCTTCGACAGGGGGCGCGAGCAGTACTTC
many	TRBV20-1	TRBD1	TRBJ1-1	CSARRTGRVYGEAFF	TGCAGTGCCAGGAGGACAGGGCGGGTTTACGGCGAAGCTTTCTTT
many	TRBV6-5	TRBD1	TRBJ2-7	CASTGTGDEQYF	TGTGCCAGCACCGGGACAGGGGACGAGCAGTACTTC
NA	TRBV18	NA	TRBJ2-7	CASSPDRGDYEQYF	TGTGCCAGCTCACCGGACAGAGGTGACTACGAGCAGTACTTC
NA	TRBV13	NA	TRBJ1-1	CASSSRLQGFFTEAFF	TGTGCCAGCAGCTCGCGTCTCCAGGGATTTTTCACTGAAGCTTTCTTT
many	TRBV5-1	NA	TRBJ1-1	CASSLASAGTEAFF	TGCGCCAGCAGCTTGGCTTCGGCTGGGACTGAAGCTTTCTTT
NA	TRBV20-1	NA	TRBJ2-7	CSARIGQSPNEQYF	TGCAGTGCTAGAATCGGACAGAGTCCAAACGAGCAGTACTTC
NA	TRBV4-3	TRBD2	TRBJ2-7	CASSQERESRYEQYF	TGCGCCAGCAGCCAAGAGCGGGAGTCCCGGTACGAGCAGTACTTC
NA	TRBV3-1	NA	TRBJ2-5	CASSQATLLETQYF	TGTGCCAGCAGCCAAGCCACCTTGTTGGAGACCCAGTACTTC
many	TRBV12-3/TRBV12-4	NA	TRBJ1-6	CASSRGDENSPLHF	TGTGCCAGCAGTAGGGGGGACGAGAATTCACCCCTCCACTTT
few	TRBV12-3/TRBV12-4	TRBD2	TRBJ2-7	CASRALGGGSYEQYF	TGTGCCAGCAGGGCTCTGGGGGGGGGATCCTACGAGCAGTACTTC
NA	TRBV12-3/TRBV12-4	NA	TRBJ2-7	CASMRGPTAYEQYF	TGTGCCAGCATGAGGGGACCCACGGCCTACGAGCAGTACTTC
many	TRBV28	TRBD1	TRBJ2-7	CASNPRGGTPRGYEQYF	TGTGCCAGCAATCCCCGAGGGGGCACTCCGCGTGGATACGAGCAGTACTTC
NA	TRBV6-1	NA	TRBJ1-2	CASTWGSGLGVLYGYTF	TGTGCCAGCACCTGGGGCTCGGGGTTAGGGGTTCTCTATGGCTACACCTTC
many	TRBV18	TRBD1	TRBJ1-2	CASSGQGARGYTF	TGTGCCAGCTCAGGACAGGGGGCCCGTGGCTACACCTTC
many	TRBV20-1	TRBD1	TRBJ1-1	CSARDLADRGVTEAFF	TGCAGTGCTAGAGATCTTGCTGACAGGGGGGTAACTGAAGCTTTCTTT
many	TRBV6-1	NA	TRBJ1-5	CARDHREGRLQPQHF	TGTGCCAGGGATCACAGGGAGGGGCGACTTCAGCCCCAGCATTTT
many	TRBV28	NA	TRBJ1-6	CASSRWVGMGNSPLHF	TGTGCCAGCAGTCGCTGGGTGGGGATGGGTAATTCACCCCTCCACTTT
NA	TRBV27	TRBD1	TRBJ1-2	CASSSPTGGVGYTF	TGTGCCAGCAGTTCCCCGACAGGGGGTGTAGGCTACACCTTC
many	TRBV12-3/TRBV12-4	TRBD1	TRBJ1-1	CASREWDRVNTEAFF	TGTGCCAGCAGAGAATGGGACAGGGTGAACACTGAAGCTTTCTTT
NA	TRBV15	TRBD1	TRBJ2-2	CATGQVNTGELFF	TGTGCCACGGGACAGGTGAACACCGGGGAGCTGTTTTTT
many	TRBV20-1	NA	TRBJ1-6	CSARRAAGTPNSPLHF	TGCAGTGCTAGGAGAGCGGCCGGGACGCCTAATTCACCCCTCCACTTT
NA	TRBV6-1	TRBD1	TRBJ2-7	CASTDRVAGQTPYEQYF	TGTGCCAGCACCGACAGGGTAGCTGGGCAGACCCCCTACGAGCAGTACTTC
NA	TRBV12-5	NA	TRBJ1-5	CASLQGPQPQHF	TGTGCTAGCCTCCAGGGTCCTCAGCCCCAGCATTTT
many	TRBV6-5	NA	TRBJ1-1	CASSYSYVRGEAFF	TGTGCCAGCAGTTACTCGTACGTTAGGGGTGAAGCTTTCTTT
many	TRBV9	NA	TRBJ2-6	CASSPARSSGANVLTF	TGTGCCAGCAGCCCCGCACGTTCCTCTGGGGCCAACGTCCTGACTTTC
few	TRBV30	TRBD2	TRBJ2-2	CAWRISGTGELFF	TGTGCCTGGAGGATTAGCGGGACCGGGGAGCTGTTTTTT
NA	TRBV20-1	NA	TRBJ2-7	CSAPTREAHYEQYF	TGCAGTGCTCCAACGCGGGAAGCGCACTACGAGCAGTACTTC
few	TRBV19	TRBD1	TRBJ1-2	CASSSPGQGLFYGYTF	TGTGCCAGTAGTTCCCCGGGACAGGGCCTATTCTATGGCTACACCTTC
many	TRBV20-1	TRBD2	TRBJ2-5	CSASSAGDGLSETQYF	TGCAGTGCTAGTTCAGCGGGGGACGGGCTGTCAGAGACCCAGTACTTC
NA	TRBV9	NA	TRBJ1-1	CASSVGVGTEAFF	TGTGCCAGCAGCGTAGGGGTAGGCACTGAAGCTTTCTTT
few	TRBV6-1	NA	TRBJ2-4	CASSEGPWGDIQYF	TGTGCCAGCAGTGAGGGGCCCTGGGGAGATATTCAGTACTTC
many	TRBV29-1	TRBD2	TRBJ2-5	CSVALAGAVQETQYF	TGCAGCGTTGCCCTAGCGGGAGCGGTCCAAGAGACCCAGTACTTC
NA	TRBV9	NA	TRBJ1-3	CACSGYSGNTIYF	TGTGCCTGCAGCGGGTACTCTGGAAACACCATATATTTT
many	TRBV28	TRBD1	TRBJ2-2	CASSLTGTGDTGELFF	TGTGCCAGCAGTTTAACCGGGACAGGAGACACCGGGGAGCTGTTTTTT
many	TRBV28	NA	TRBJ2-7	CASSPGGTDEQYF	TGTGCCAGCAGTCCCGGAGGGACTGACGAGCAGTACTTC
NA	TRBV20-1	NA	TRBJ2-5	CSARVQIQETQYF	TGCAGTGCTAGAGTGCAGATTCAAGAGACCCAGTACTTC
NA	TRBV6-5	TRBD2	TRBJ2-5	CASSYSSGTMETQYF	TGTGCCAGCAGTTACTCGAGCGGGACCATGGAGACCCAGTACTTC
many	TRBV6-5	NA	TRBJ1-2	CASSYNRLYGYTF	TGTGCCAGCAGTTACAACAGACTCTATGGCTACACCTTC
many	TRBV20-1	NA	TRBJ1-5	CSARDLRGRDQPQHF	TGCAGTGCTAGAGATCTCCGGGGTCGCGATCAGCCCCAGCATTTT
many	TRBV6-1	NA	TRBJ1-3	CASSVLASSIYF	TGTGCCAGCAGTGTCTTGGCTTCCTCCATATATTTT
NA	TRBV2	TRBD2	TRBJ2-2	CAIQTSSNGELFF	TGTGCCATTCAGACTAGCTCTAACGGGGAGCTGTTTTTT
many	TRBV6-1	NA	TRBJ2-5	CASSEAGGSQETQYF	TGTGCCAGCAGTGAAGCGGGGGGATCTCAAGAGACCCAGTACTTC
many	TRBV5-5	TRBD1	TRBJ1-2	CASSFGQAANYGYTF	TGTGCCAGCAGCTTCGGACAGGCGGCTAACTATGGCTACACCTTC
many	TRBV20-1	NA	TRBJ1-5	CSTRTVGNQPQHF	TGCAGCACCAGGACAGTCGGCAATCAGCCCCAGCATTTT
few	TRBV2	NA	TRBJ2-2	CASRRRAGDTGELFF	TGTGCCAGCAGGAGGAGGGCAGGGGACACCGGGGAGCTGTTTTTT
many	TRBV7-2	TRBD2	TRBJ2-2	CASSSTSGHTGELFF	TGTGCCAGCAGCTCCACTAGCGGCCACACCGGGGAGCTGTTTTTT
many	TRBV30	NA	TRBJ2-5	CAWNHEVKTQYF	TGTGCCTGGAACCACGAGGTGAAGACCCAGTACTTC
NA	TRBV15	NA	TRBJ2-7	CATSRGPDPSREQYF	TGTGCCACCAGCCGAGGACCTGACCCATCAAGGGAGCAGTACTTC
many	TRBV20-1	NA	TRBJ1-2	CSARETGGGYTF	TGCAGTGCTAGAGAAACCGGGGGCGGCTACACCTTC
many	TRBV28	NA	TRBJ1-1	CASRQPGQNTEAFF	TGTGCCAGCAGGCAGCCGGGACAGAACACTGAAGCTTTCTTT